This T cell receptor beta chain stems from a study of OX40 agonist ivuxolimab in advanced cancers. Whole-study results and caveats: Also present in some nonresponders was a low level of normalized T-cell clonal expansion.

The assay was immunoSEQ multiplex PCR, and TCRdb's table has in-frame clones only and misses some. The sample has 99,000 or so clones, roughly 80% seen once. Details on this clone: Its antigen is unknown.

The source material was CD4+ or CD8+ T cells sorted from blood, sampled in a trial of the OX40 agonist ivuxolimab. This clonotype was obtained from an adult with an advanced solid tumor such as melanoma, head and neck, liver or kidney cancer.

CDR3 DNA: TGTGCCACCAGACAGGTTTCCGGGGGGTTAGCCAAAAACATTCAGTACTTC. Encoded protein: CATRQVSGGLAKNIQYF. This chain uses TRBV19 with TRBJ2-4, with D possibly matching TRBD2 (7 bases). CDR1 is LNHDA and CDR2 is SQIVND in the germline V gene (reference sequence). V was trimmed by 10 bases and J by 0 bases, leaving 22 bases between them. The CDR3 loop spans 17 amino acids.